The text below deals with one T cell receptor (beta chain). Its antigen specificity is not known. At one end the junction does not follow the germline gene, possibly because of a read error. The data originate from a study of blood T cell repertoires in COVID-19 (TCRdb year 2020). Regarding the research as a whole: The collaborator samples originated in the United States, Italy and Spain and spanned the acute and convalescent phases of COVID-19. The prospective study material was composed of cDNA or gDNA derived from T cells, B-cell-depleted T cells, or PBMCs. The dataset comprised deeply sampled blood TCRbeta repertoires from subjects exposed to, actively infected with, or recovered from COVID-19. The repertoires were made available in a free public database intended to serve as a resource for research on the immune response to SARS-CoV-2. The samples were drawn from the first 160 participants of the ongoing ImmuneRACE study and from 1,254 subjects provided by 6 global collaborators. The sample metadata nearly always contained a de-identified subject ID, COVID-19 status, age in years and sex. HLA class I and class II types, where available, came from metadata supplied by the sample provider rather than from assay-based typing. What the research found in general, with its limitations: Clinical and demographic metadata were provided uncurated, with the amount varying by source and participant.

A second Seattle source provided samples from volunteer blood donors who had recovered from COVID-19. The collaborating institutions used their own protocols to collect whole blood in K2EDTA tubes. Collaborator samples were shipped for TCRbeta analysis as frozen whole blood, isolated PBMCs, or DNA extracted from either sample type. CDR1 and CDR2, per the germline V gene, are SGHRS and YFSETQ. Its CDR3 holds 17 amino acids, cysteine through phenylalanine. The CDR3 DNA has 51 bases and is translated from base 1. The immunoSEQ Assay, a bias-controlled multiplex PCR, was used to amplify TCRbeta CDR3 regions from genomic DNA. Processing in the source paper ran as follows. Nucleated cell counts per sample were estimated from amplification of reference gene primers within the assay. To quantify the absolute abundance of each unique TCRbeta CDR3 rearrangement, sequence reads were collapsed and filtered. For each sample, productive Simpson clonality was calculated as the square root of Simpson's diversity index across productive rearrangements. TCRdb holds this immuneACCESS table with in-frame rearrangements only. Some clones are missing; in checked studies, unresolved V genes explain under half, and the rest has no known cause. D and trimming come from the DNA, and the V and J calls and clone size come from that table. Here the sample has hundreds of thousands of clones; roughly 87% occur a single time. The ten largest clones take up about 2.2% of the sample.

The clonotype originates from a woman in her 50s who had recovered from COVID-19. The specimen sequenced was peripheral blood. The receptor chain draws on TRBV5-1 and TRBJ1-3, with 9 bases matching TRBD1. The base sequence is TGCGCCAGCAGTTTGGGACAGGGCCGGGCTCACGGAAACACCATATATTTT. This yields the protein CASSLGQGRAHGNTIYF.